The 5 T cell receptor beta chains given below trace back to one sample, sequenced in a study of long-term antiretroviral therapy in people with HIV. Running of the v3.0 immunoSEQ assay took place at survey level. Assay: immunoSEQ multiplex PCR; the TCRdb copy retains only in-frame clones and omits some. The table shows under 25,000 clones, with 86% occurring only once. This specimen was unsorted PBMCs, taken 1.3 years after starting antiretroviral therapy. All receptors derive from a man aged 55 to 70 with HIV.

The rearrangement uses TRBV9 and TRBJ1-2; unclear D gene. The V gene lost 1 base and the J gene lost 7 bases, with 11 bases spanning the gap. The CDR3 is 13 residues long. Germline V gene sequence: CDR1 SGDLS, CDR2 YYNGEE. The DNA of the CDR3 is TGTGCCAGCAGCGTATTCGGGGTGGGTGGCTACACCTTC. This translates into CASSVFGVGGYTF.

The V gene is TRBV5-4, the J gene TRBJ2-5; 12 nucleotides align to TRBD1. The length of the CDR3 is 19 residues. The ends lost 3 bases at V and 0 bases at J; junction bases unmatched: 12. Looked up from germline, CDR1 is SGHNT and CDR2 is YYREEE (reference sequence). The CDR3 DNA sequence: TGTGCCAGCAGCTCCGGGACAGGGGGCTTTATCGGCTACCAAGAGACCCAGTACTTC. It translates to CASSSGTGGFIGYQETQYF.

The CDR3 reads CASSIPPGTANTEAFF. Written as DNA, the CDR3 is TGTGCCAGCAGCATTCCCCCCGGGACAGCGAACACTGAAGCTTTCTTT. The chain combines TRBV7-9 with TRBJ1-1, with 7 bases lining up with TRBD1. Germline CDR1 and CDR2: SEHNR and FQNEAQ (reference sequence). The V and J ends lost 5 bases and 1 base, in that order; junction bases with no gene match: 10. The CDR3 loop spans 16 amino acids.

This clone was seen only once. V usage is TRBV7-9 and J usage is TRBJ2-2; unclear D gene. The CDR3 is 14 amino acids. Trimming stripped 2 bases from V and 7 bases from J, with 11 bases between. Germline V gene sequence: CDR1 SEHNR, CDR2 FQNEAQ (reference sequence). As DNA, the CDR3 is TGTGCCAGCAGCTTATATGGGTTCGGCGGGGAGCTGTTTTTT. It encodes CASSLYGFGGELFF.

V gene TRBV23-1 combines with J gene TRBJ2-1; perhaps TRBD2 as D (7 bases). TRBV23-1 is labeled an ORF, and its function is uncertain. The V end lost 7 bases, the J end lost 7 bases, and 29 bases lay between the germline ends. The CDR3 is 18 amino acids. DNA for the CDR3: TGCGCCAGCATCAGCCACCGGGGGGCGGGAGTATATATTAATGAGCAGTTCTTC. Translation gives CASISHRGAGVYINEQFF.